These 18 T cell receptor beta chains came from one sample sequenced in a study of blood T cell repertoires in COVID-19. Libraries were prepared by immunoSEQ multiplex PCR; TCRdb keeps only in-frame clonotypes and omits some of them. The data show around 340,000 clones, around 85% seen once. The specimen sequenced was PBMCs or T cells enriched from blood (not recorded which). The receptors derive from a woman aged 40-49 years with acute COVID-19.

The chain combines TRBV9 with TRBJ1-4, with a weak D call TRBD1 (5 bases). The V gene's germline CDR1 is SGDLS and CDR2 YYNGEE. V lost 4 bases and J lost 1, with 11 bases in between. The CDR3 consists of 15 residues. CDR3 region: CASSFGGLTNEKLFF. The CDR3 DNA sequence: TGTGCCAGCAGCTTCGGGGGGTTAACTAATGAAAAACTGTTTTTT.

V gene TRBV5-1 combines with J gene TRBJ2-2, with 12 bases that match TRBD1. This CDR3 is built from 19 residues. The V gene end was trimmed by 3 bases and the J gene end by 6 bases; junction bases not matched to a gene: 15. Looked up from germline, CDR1 is SGHRS and CDR2 is YFSETQ. CDR3 coding DNA: TGCGCCAGCAGCTCGATTCCCGGGACAGGGGGCCCAAGTCCCGGGGAGCTGTTTTTT. Translated: CASSSIPGTGGPSPGELFF. Full variable domain (remainder filled in from reference TRBV5-1 and TRBJ2-2): KAGVTQTPRYLIKTRGQQVTLSCSPISGHRSVSWYQQTPGQGLQFLFEYFSETQRNKGNFPGRFSGRQFSNSRSEMNVSTLELGDSALYLCASSSIPGTGGPSPGELFFGEGSRLTVL.

As concerns this clone: At the DNA level, this CDR3 is encoded by other sequences in the same sample as well. The CDR3 coding sequence is TGTGCCAGCAGCTTAGGGAGGACAGTGAACACTGAAGCTTTCTTT. Translated, it gives CASSLGRTVNTEAFF. The rearrangement links TRBV7-9 to TRBJ1-1; possible D gene TRBD1, 6 bases. Trimming pared 1 base from V and 0 bases from J, leaving 9 bases between. CDR1 and CDR2 (germline): SEHNR, FQNEAQ (reference sequence). The CDR3 totals 15 residues.

This clone was counted between two and nine times. This chain uses TRBV27 with TRBJ2-7; 7 bases match TRBD2. The CDR3 runs to 16 residues. The germline gives CDR1 MNHEY, CDR2 SMNVEV (reference sequence). After removal of 2 bases from V and 3 bases from J, the junction contained 10 bases not matched to a gene. CDR3 amino acids: CASSLKSRLADYEQYF. For the CDR3, the DNA is TGTGCCAGCAGTTTAAAGTCTCGTCTAGCGGACTACGAGCAGTACTTC.

This clone has more than one count but fewer than ten. The chain has TRBV11-1 and TRBJ1-5; D is ambiguous. The CDR3 is 13 residues long. The germline gives CDR1 SGHAT, CDR2 FQDESV (reference sequence). Trimming took off 2 bases at V and 4 bases at J, with 6 bases between the two ends. The CDR3, as DNA: TGTGCCAGCAGCTTAAACAAAAATCAGCCCCAGCATTTT. It yields the protein CASSLNKNQPQHF.

CDR3 nucleotide sequence: TGTGCCAGCAGCTTAGGCTCCACCGCCAGCGGAAGCACAGATACGCAGTATTTT. Encoded protein: CASSLGSTASGSTDTQYF. The rearrangement joins TRBV11-3 to TRBJ2-3, with a weak D call TRBD2 (5 bases). CDR3 length: 18 residues. Germline CDR1 reads SGHNT; CDR2 reads YENEEA. V was trimmed by 1 base and J by 0 bases, leaving 17 bases between them.

The V and J genes are TRBV9 and TRBJ2-7, with 7 bases fitting TRBD2. This CDR3 comprises 15 residues. Looked up from germline, CDR1 is SGDLS and CDR2 is YYNGEE. With V trimmed by 2 bases and J by 1 base, 6 bases remained unmatched. CDR3 bases: TGTGCCAGCAGCGTCACGGGGGGAGGGTCCTACGAGCAGTACTTC. It is translated as CASSVTGGGSYEQYF.

The genes are TRBV10-3 and TRBJ1-5, with a possible D match to TRBD1 (5 bases). The CDR3 length is 14 residues. The germline CDR1 and CDR2 sequences are ENHRY and SYGVKD. Trimming took off 2 bases at V and 4 bases at J, with 9 bases between the two ends. The CDR3 nucleotides are TGTGCCATCAGTGAGGTACAGGTGAATCAGCCCCAGCATTTT. Amino acids: CAISEVQVNQPQHF.

This clone appeared a few times. The chain combines TRBV11-2 with TRBJ2-5, with 7 bases that match TRBD2. V shed 1 base, J shed 3 bases, and the junction held 5 bases outside the gene matches. The V gene's germline CDR1 is SGHAT and CDR2 FQNNGV. The CDR3 spans 15 residues. This CDR3 reads CASSLVGLGEETQYF. CDR3 in DNA: TGTGCCAGCAGCTTAGTAGGACTAGGGGAAGAGACCCAGTACTTC.

The rearrangement joins TRBV3-1 (or the pseudogene TRBV3-2) to TRBJ2-2; 8 positions agree with TRBD1. Looked up from germline, CDR1 is LGHDT and CDR2 is YNNKEL (reference sequence). The CDR3 has 17 amino acids. V dropped 4 bases and J dropped 4; count of bases not matched to a gene: 11. The CDR3 region is CASSPSGQGRSTGELFF. The DNA of the CDR3 is TGTGCCAGCAGCCCAAGCGGACAGGGAAGGAGCACCGGGGAGCTGTTTTTT.

This chain connects TRBV7-3 to TRBJ2-1, with TRBD1 identical over 9 bases. Germline CDR1 is SGHTA and CDR2 is FQGTGA. There are 15 residues in the CDR3. Trimming cost V 5 bases and J 5 bases; bases outside gene matches: 7. The CDR3 DNA reads TGTGCCAGCAGCATTACAGGGGGCCAAAACAATGAGCAGTTCTTC. As protein: CASSITGGQNNEQFF. Supplemented by reference TRBV7-3 and TRBJ2-1, the full variable domain reads GAGVSQTPSNKVTEKGKYVELRCDPISGHTALYWYRQSLGQGPEFLIYFQGTGAADDSGLPNDRFFAVRPEGSVSTLKIQRTERGDSAVYLCASSITGGQNNEQFFGPGTRLTVL.

This clone was counted only a few times. The V call is TRBV7-3, the J call TRBJ1-4; 10 bases are shared with TRBD1. There are 14 residues in the CDR3. The germline gives CDR1 SGHTA, CDR2 FQGTGA. Trimming cost V 5 bases and J 7 bases; bases outside gene matches: 4. The CDR3 sequence is CASSKGQGFEKLFF. DNA of the CDR3: TGTGCCAGCAGCAAGGGACAGGGGTTTGAAAAACTGTTTTTT. Based on the CDR3 plus reference TRBV7-3 and TRBJ1-4, the full variable domain is GAGVSQTPSNKVTEKGKYVELRCDPISGHTALYWYRQSLGQGPEFLIYFQGTGAADDSGLPNDRFFAVRPEGSVSTLKIQRTERGDSAVYLCASSKGQGFEKLFFGSGTQLSVL.

This clone was picked up many times. The chain couples TRBV20-1 to TRBJ2-4; weak D call: TRBD1 (6 bases). V was trimmed by 3 bases and J by 8 bases, leaving 8 bases between them. This CDR3 is built from 11 residues. Germline V gene lookup returns CDR1 DFQATT and CDR2 SNEGSKA (reference sequence). The CDR3 spells CSASSGDIQYF. CDR3 bases: TGCAGTGCTAGTTCAGGGGACATTCAGTACTTC.

CDR3 nucleotide sequence: TGTGCCAGCAGCAAAGCCAGGAGGGACACTGAAGCTTTCTTT. Its protein product is CASSKARRDTEAFF. This chain joins TRBV21-1 and TRBJ1-1. TRBV21-1 is a documented pseudogene. The CDR3 consists of 14 residues.

V is TRBV3-1 (or the pseudogene TRBV3-2) and J is TRBJ1-6; D unresolved. Trimming removed 1 base at V and 9 bases at J, with 4 bases between. CDR3 length: 12 amino acids. Germline CDR1 is LGHDT and CDR2 is YNNKEL (reference sequence). The CDR3 is CASSQGSSPLHF. The CDR3 bases are TGTGCCAGCAGCCAAGGGAGTTCACCCCTCCACTTT.

The chain combines TRBV12-3 or TRBV12-4 with TRBJ2-5; TRBD1 is a possible D gene (5 bases). Trimming cost V 6 bases and J 0 bases, with 8 bases left between them. The CDR3 extends over 13 amino acids. The CDR3 DNA follows: TGTGCCAGCAGCTACAGGTACCAAGAGACCCAGTACTTC. This sequence encodes CASSYRYQETQYF.

The J gene is TRBJ2-2, the V gene TRBV6-1; D perhaps matches TRBD2 (5 bases). The CDR3 extends over 13 amino acids. Germline CDR1 is MNHNS and CDR2 is SASEGT. Trimming pared 1 base from V and 7 bases from J, leaving 7 bases between. The CDR3 protein is CASSEVGSGELFF. In nucleotides, the CDR3 is TGTGCCAGCAGTGAAGTTGGGAGCGGGGAGCTGTTTTTT.

The chain couples TRBV7-2 to TRBJ1-5; 8 nucleotides match TRBD1. The CDR3 contains 15 residues. Germline-derived CDR1 and CDR2 are SGHTA and FQGNSA. Trimming at V came to 4 bases and at J to 7 bases, leaving 9 bases not matched to a gene. CDR3 sequence (DNA): TGTGCCAGCAGCTCAAACGGACAGGGTAACCAGCCCCAGCATTTT. Translation: CASSSNGQGNQPQHF.